The clone carrying this T cell receptor beta chain appeared a single time. The antigen remains undetermined. These data are taken from a study of graft-versus-host responses after intestinal transplantation. Trimming took 2 bases from V and 0 from J; bases not matched to a gene: 10. The CDR3 loop spans 18 amino acids. The germline CDR1 and CDR2 sequences are MDHEN and SYDVKM. The data were produced by immunoSEQ multiplex PCR, yet TCRdb's version contains in-frame clones alone and is incomplete. The table records over 75,000 clones, 80% to 95% of them present only once. This receptor was taken from a human donor who was the organ donor for an intestinal transplant. This material consisted of unstimulated CD8+ T cells sorted from spleen or lymph node cells, taken before transplant. This chain uses TRBV28 with TRBJ2-1; 7 positions match TRBD2. CDR3 nucleotides: TGTGCCAGCAGTTTAATATCGACTAGCCTTAGCTCCTACAATGAGCAGTTCTTC. Translation gives CASSLISTSLSSYNEQFF.